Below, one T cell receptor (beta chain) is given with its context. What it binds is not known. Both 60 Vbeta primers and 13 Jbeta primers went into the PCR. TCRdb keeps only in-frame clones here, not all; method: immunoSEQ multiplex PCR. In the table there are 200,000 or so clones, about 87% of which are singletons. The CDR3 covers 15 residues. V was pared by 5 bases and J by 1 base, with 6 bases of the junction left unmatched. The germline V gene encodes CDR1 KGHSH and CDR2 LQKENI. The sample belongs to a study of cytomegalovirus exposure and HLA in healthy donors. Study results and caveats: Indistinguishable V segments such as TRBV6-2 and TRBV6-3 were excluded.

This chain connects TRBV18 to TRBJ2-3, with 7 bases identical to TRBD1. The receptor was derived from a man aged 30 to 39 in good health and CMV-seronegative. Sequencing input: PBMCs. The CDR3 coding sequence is TGTGCCAGCTCAGAAGGGACAGACCGCACAGATACGCAGTATTTT. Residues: CASSEGTDRTDTQYF.